The 14 T cell receptor beta chains given below trace back to one sample, sequenced in a study of T-cell memory formation after mild COVID-19. TCRdb re-called the 5' RACE reads through MiXCR, storing one row per CDR3 protein. The profile shows over 450,000 distinct CDR3 sequences, around 21% of them singletons. The sequenced sample consisted of PBMCs or a T cell subset sorted from them (not recorded which). These receptors were collected from an adult woman who had mild COVID-19 (a few samples of this study predate the infection). Cell type and time point are not known.

The gene calls are TRBV5-4 and TRBJ2-2; no firm D call. The CDR3 extends over 13 amino acids. Trimming removed 10 bases at V and 0 bases at J, with 10 bases between. CDR1 and CDR2 (germline): SGHNT, YYREEE (reference sequence). The CDR3 nucleotides read TGTGCCGGGCGCGGCCCGAACACCGGGGAGCTGTTTTTT. Translated: CAGRGPNTGELFF.

The chain carries TRBV5-1 and TRBJ2-6, with TRBD1 matching 9 bases. With V trimmed by 0 bases and J by 0 bases, 1 base remained unmatched. The CDR3 extends over 17 amino acids. Germline V lookup: CDR1 SGHRS, CDR2 YFSETQ. The CDR3 here is CASSLATGGSGANVLTF. DNA of the CDR3: TGCGCCAGCAGCTTGGCGACAGGGGGCTCTGGGGCCAACGTCCTGACTTTC.

The V gene is TRBV5-1, the J gene TRBJ2-3; 9 positions agree with TRBD1. Germline CDR1 reads SGHRS; CDR2 reads YFSETQ. V was clipped by 3 bases and J by 2 bases; unmatched bases: 10. The length of the CDR3 is 17 residues. The chain's CDR3 is CASSSKRTGEYTDTQYF. CDR3 DNA sequence: TGCGCCAGCAGCTCGAAAAGGACAGGGGAATACACAGATACGCAGTATTTT.

This clonotype has just a few counts. The chain has TRBV4-1 and TRBJ2-5, with 11 bases lining up with TRBD1. V lost 0 bases, J lost 5 bases, and 2 bases stayed unmatched. The CDR3 is made up of 15 amino acids. CDR1 is MGHRA, CDR2 YSYEKL, per germline. This CDR3 reads CASSQEDRGLETQYF. The CDR3 DNA reads as TGCGCCAGCAGCCAAGAGGACAGGGGGCTGGAGACCCAGTACTTC.

This clonotype has just a few counts. The chain is built from TRBV7-9 and TRBJ1-2; tentatively, D is TRBD1 (6 bases). The CDR3 is 14 residues long. The V and J ends lost 3 bases and 2 bases respectively, with 10 bases between them. Germline assignment: CDR1 SEHNR and CDR2 FQNEAQ (reference sequence). This CDR3 reads CASSFWTDNYGYTF. The CDR3 DNA is TGTGCCAGCAGCTTCTGGACAGACAACTATGGCTACACCTTC.

This clonotype has a handful of counts. CDR3 DNA: TGTGCCAGCAGTTTACAGGGGTCGGCAGGTGGTGAAAAACTGTTTTTT. Amino acids: CASSLQGSAGGEKLFF. J is TRBJ1-4 and V is TRBV12-3 or TRBV12-4; a possible D gene is TRBD1 (6 bases). V was cut by 2 bases and J by 7 bases, with 17 bases left in between. The CDR3 covers 16 residues.

This chain links TRBV6-6 with TRBJ1-4; D unclear. Germline CDR1 and CDR2: MNHNY and SVGAGI (reference sequence). Trimming left V 0 bases short and J 4 bases short, with 6 bases between. CDR3 length equals 14 residues. The CDR3 is CASSYSFGNEKLFF. The CDR3 nucleotides read TGTGCCAGCAGTTACTCGTTTGGTAATGAAAAACTGTTTTTT.

There are a few counts of this clonotype. The J gene is TRBJ1-2, the V gene TRBV18; D gene unclear. The V end was cut by 3 bases, the J end by 1 base, with 9 bases between. This CDR3 is built from 14 residues. Germline V gene sequence: CDR1 KGHSH, CDR2 LQKENI. CDR3 DNA: TGTGCCAGCTCACCCCCCAACAGTAACTATGGCTACACCTTC. The encoded protein is CASSPPNSNYGYTF.

The V and J genes are TRBV5-1 and TRBJ2-7; TRBD2 agrees at 9 bases. The CDR3 length is 15 residues. Trimming cost V 4 bases and J 2 bases; bases outside gene matches: 7. Germline V lookup: CDR1 SGHRS, CDR2 YFSETQ. This CDR3 reads CASSHLAGETYEQYF. The CDR3 DNA follows: TGCGCCAGCAGCCACTTAGCGGGAGAGACCTACGAGCAGTACTTC.

This clonotype has a handful of counts. The V and J genes are TRBV5-1 and TRBJ1-4; D unclear. V was cut by 0 bases and J by 4 bases, with 7 bases left in between. The CDR3 is 14 residues long. Germline-derived CDR1 and CDR2 are SGHRS and YFSETQ. The CDR3 nucleotides read TGCGCCAGCAGCTTGGATGGGAGTAATGAAAAACTGTTTTTT. Translating it yields CASSLDGSNEKLFF.

The chain is built from TRBV20-1 and TRBJ1-1; D is undetermined. Trimming cost V 4 bases and J 2 bases, with 11 bases left between them. CDR1 DFQATT and CDR2 SNEGSKA come from the germline V gene (reference sequence). The CDR3 covers 13 residues. This CDR3 is CSAKRFGNTEAFF. For the CDR3, the DNA is TGCAGTGCTAAGAGGTTTGGAAACACTGAAGCTTTCTTT.

There are a few counts of this clonotype. The rearrangement uses TRBV7-9 and TRBJ1-2, with a weak D call TRBD1 (5 bases). In germline, CDR1 is SEHNR, CDR2 FQNEAQ (reference sequence). Trimming removed 7 bases from V and 7 bases from J, with 13 bases in between. The length of the CDR3 is 12 residues. The CDR3 is CASNPGTSGYTF. The CDR3 DNA follows: TGTGCCAGCAACCCCGGGACCTCTGGCTACACCTTC. Based on the CDR3 plus reference TRBV7-9 and TRBJ1-2, the full variable domain is DTGVSQNPRHKITKRGQNVTFRCDPISEHNRLYWYRQTLGQGPEFLTYFQNEAQLEKSRLLSDRFSAERPKGSFSTLEIQRTEQGDSAMYLCASNPGTSGYTFGSGTRLTVV.

This clonotype was counted only a few times. This chain connects TRBV11-2 to TRBJ1-2, with TRBD1 as a possible D gene (6 bases). V lost 7 bases and J lost 6, with 12 bases in between. CDR1 and CDR2 from the germline V gene are SGHAT and FQNNGV. This CDR3 comprises 12 residues. The CDR3 region is CASNTGLHGYTF. Here the CDR3 DNA reads TGTGCCAGCAACACAGGGCTCCATGGCTACACCTTC.

The chain combines TRBV2 with TRBJ1-1; the D is unclear. Trimming cost V 1 base and J 0 bases, with 3 bases left between them. This CDR3 contains 13 residues. The germline gives CDR1 SNHLY, CDR2 FYNNEI. Here the CDR3 DNA reads TGTGCCAGCAGTGAAGTAATGAACACTGAAGCTTTCTTT. As protein: CASSEVMNTEAFF.